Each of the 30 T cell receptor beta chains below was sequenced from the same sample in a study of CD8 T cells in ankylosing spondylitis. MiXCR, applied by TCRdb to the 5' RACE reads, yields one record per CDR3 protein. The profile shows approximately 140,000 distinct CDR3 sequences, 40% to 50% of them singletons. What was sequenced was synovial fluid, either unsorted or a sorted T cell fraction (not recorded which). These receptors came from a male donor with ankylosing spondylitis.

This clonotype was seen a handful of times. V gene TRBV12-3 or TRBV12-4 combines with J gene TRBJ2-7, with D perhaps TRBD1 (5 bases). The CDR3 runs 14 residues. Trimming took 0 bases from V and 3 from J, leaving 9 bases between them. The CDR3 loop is CASSLALDSYEQYF. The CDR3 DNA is TGTGCCAGCAGTTTAGCCTTAGACAGCTACGAGCAGTACTTC.

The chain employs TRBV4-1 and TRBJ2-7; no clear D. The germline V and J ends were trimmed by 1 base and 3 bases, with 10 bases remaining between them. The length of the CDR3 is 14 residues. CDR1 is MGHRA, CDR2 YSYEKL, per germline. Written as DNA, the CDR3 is TGCGCCAGCAGCCAAGTCTTTAGGATCTACGAGCAGTACTTC. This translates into CASSQVFRIYEQYF.

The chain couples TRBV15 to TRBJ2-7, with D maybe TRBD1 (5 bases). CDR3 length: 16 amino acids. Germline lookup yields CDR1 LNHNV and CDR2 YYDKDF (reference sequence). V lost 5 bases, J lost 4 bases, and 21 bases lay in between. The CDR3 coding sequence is TGTGCCACCAGCGGGGCTGATTTTGGGATCGGGTACGAGCAGTACTTC. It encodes CATSGADFGIGYEQYF.

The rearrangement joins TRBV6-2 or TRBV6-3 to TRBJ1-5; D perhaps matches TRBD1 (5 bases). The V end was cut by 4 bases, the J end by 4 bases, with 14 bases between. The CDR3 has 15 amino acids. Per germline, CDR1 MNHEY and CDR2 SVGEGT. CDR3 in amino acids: CASSFLGWGNQPQHF. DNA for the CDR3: TGTGCCAGCAGTTTCCTCGGGTGGGGGAATCAGCCCCAGCATTTT.

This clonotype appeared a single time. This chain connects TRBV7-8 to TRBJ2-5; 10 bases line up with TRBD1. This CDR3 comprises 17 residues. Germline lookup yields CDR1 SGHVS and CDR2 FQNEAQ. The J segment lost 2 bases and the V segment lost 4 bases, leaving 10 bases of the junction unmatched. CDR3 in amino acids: CASSSHWDRGVQETQYF. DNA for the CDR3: TGTGCCAGCAGCTCCCACTGGGACAGGGGTGTTCAAGAGACCCAGTACTTC.

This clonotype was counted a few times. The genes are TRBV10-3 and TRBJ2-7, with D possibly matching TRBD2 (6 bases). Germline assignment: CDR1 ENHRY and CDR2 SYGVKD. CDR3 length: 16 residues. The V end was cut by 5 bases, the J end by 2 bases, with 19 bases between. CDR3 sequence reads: CAISSRAGKTPYEQYF. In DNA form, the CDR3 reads TGTGCCATCAGTTCACGGGCGGGGAAGACGCCCTACGAGCAGTACTTC.

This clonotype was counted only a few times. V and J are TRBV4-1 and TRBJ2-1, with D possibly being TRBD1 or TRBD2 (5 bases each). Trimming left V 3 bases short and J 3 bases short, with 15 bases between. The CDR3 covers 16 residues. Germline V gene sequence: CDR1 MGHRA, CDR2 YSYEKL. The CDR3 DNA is TGCGCCAGCAGCCAGGTGGGGTGGGACCTCTACAATGAGCAGTTCTTC. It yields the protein CASSQVGWDLYNEQFF.

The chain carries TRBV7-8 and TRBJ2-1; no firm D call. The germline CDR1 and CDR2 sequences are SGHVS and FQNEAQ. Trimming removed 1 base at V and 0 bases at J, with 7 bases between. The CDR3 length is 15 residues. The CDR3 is CASSLVESSYNEQFF. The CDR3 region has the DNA TGTGCCAGCAGCTTAGTGGAGAGCTCCTACAATGAGCAGTTCTTC.

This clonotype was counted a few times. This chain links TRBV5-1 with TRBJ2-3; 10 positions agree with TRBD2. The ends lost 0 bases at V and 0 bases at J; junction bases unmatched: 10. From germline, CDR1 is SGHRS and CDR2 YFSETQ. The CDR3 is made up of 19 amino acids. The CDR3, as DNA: TGCGCCAGCAGCTTGGCCCTAGCGGGGGTACCAACTAGCACAGATACGCAGTATTTT. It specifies CASSLALAGVPTSTDTQYF.

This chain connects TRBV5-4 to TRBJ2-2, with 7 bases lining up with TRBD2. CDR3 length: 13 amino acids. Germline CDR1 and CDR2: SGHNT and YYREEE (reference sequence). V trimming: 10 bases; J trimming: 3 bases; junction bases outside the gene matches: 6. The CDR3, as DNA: TGTGCCGGATCGACTAGCCACACCGGGGAGCTGTTTTTT. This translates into CAGSTSHTGELFF.

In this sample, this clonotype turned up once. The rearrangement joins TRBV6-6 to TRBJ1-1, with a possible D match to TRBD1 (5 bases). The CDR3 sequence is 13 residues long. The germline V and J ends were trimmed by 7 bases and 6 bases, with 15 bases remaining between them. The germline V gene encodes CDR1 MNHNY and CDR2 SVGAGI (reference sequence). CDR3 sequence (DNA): TGTGCCAGCACCACGGGACTATACGCTGAAGCTTTCTTT. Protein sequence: CASTTGLYAEAFF.

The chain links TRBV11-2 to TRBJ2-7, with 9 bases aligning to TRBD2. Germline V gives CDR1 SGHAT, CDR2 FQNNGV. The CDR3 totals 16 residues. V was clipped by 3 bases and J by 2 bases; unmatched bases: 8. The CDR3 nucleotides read TGTGCCAGCAGCTTCCTTCCCCTAGCGGGACCCTACGAGCAGTACTTC. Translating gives CASSFLPLAGPYEQYF.

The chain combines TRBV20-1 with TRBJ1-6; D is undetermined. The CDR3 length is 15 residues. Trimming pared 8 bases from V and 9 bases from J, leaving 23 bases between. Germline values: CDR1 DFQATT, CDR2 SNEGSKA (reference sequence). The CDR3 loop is CSLRRNAPESSPLHF. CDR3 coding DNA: TGCAGTCTTAGGAGAAATGCTCCAGAGTCTTCACCCCTCCACTTT.

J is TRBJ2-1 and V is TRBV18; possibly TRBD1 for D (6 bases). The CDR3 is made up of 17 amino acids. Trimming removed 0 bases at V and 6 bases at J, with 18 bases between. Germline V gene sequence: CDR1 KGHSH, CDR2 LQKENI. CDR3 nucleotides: TGTGCCAGCTCACCACCGTCAGGGGTGGGGAATGGCAATGAGCAGTTCTTC. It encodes CASSPPSGVGNGNEQFF.

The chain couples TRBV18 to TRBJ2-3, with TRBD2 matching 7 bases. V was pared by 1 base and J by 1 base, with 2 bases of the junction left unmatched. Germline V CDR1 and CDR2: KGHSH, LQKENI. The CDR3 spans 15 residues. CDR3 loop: CASSPLSGGTDTQYF. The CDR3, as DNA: TGTGCCAGCTCACCACTGAGCGGGGGCACAGATACGCAGTATTTT.

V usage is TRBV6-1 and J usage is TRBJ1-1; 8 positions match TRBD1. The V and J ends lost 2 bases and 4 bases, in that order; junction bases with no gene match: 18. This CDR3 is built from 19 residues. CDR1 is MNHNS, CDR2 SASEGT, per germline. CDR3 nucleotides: TGTGCCAGCAGTGAATGGTGGGCAGGGGGCTTCGTGCCGGGCACTGAAGCTTTCTTT. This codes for CASSEWWAGGFVPGTEAFF.

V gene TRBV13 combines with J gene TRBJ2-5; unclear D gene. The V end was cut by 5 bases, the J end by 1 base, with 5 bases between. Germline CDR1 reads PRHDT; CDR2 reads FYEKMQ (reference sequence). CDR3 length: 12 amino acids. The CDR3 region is CASSTFQETQYF. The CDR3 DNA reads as TGTGCCAGCAGCACTTTCCAAGAGACCCAGTACTTC.

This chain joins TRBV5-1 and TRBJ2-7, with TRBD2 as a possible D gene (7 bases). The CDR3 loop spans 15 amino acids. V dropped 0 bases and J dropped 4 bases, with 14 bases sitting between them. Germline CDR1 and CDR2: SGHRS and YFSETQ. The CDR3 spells CASSLGPGGPYEQYF. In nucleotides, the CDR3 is TGCGCCAGCAGCTTGGGCCCCGGGGGGCCATACGAGCAGTACTTC. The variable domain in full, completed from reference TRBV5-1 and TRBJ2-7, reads KAGVTQTPRYLIKTRGQQVTLSCSPISGHRSVSWYQQTPGQGLQFLFEYFSETQRNKGNFPGRFSGRQFSNSRSEMNVSTLELGDSALYLCASSLGPGGPYEQYFGPGTRLTVT.

Here the CDR3 DNA reads TGTGCCAGCAGCGACACTGCGAGCTCCTACGAGCAGTACTTC. Translated, it gives CASSDTASSYEQYF. The J gene is TRBJ2-7, the V gene TRBV2; no reliable D call. From germline, CDR1 is SNHLY and CDR2 FYNNEI. V was pared by 6 bases and J by 0 bases, with 12 bases between. This CDR3 has 14 amino acids.

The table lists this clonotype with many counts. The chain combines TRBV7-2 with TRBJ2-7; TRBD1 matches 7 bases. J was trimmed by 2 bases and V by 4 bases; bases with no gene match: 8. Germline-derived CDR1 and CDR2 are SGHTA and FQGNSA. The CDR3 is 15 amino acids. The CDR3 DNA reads TGTGCCAGCAGCTGGACGGGACAGAGTACCTACGAGCAGTACTTC. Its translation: CASSWTGQSTYEQYF. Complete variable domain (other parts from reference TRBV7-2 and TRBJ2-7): GAGVSQSPSNKVTEKGKDVELRCDPISGHTALYWYRQSLGQGLEFLIYFQGNSAPDKSGLPSDRFSAERTGGSVSTLTIQRTQQEDSAVYLCASSWTGQSTYEQYFGPGTRLTVT.

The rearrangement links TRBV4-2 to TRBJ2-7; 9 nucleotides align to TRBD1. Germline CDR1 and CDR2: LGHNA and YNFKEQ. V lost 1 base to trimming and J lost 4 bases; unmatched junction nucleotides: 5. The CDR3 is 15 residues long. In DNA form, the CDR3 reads TGTGCCAGCAGCCAAGGCGGGGACAGGGCGTACGAGCAGTACTTC. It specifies CASSQGGDRAYEQYF.

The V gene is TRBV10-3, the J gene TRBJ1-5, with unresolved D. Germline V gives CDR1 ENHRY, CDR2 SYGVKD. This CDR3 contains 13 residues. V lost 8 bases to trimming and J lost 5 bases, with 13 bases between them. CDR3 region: CAIQRRRDQPQHF. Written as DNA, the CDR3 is TGTGCCATCCAACGACGGAGGGATCAGCCCCAGCATTTT.

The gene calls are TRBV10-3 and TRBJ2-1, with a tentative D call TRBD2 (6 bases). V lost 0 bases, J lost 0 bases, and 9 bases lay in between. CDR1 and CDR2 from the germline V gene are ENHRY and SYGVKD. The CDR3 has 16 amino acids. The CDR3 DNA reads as TGTGCCATCAGTGAGTCTTGGGGAGGCTCCTACAATGAGCAGTTCTTC. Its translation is CAISESWGGSYNEQFF.

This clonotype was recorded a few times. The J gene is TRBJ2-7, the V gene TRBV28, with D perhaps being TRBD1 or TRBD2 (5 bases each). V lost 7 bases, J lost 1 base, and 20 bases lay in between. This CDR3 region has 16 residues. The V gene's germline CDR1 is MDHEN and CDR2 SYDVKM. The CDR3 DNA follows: TGTGCCAGCACCTCTCATCGGGGCTTTCATTCCTACGAGCAGTACTTC. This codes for CASTSHRGFHSYEQYF. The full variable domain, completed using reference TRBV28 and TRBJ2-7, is DVKVTQSSRYLVKRTGEKVFLECVQDMDHENMFWYRQDPGLGLRLIYFSYDVKMKEKGDIPEGYSVSREKKERFSLILESASTNQTSMYLCASTSHRGFHSYEQYFGPGTRLTVT.

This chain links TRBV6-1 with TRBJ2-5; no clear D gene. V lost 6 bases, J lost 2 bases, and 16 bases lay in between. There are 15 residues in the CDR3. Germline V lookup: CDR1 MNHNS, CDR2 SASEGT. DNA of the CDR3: TGTGCCAGCAGCCCAACGACCCGGGCTCAAGAGACCCAGTACTTC. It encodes CASSPTTRAQETQYF.

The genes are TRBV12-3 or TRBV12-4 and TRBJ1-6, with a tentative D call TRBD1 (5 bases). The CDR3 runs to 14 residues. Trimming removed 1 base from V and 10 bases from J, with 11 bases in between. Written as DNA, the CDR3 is TGTGCCAGCAGTTTAGACCCCAGGGTCTCACCCCTCCACTTT. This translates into CASSLDPRVSPLHF.

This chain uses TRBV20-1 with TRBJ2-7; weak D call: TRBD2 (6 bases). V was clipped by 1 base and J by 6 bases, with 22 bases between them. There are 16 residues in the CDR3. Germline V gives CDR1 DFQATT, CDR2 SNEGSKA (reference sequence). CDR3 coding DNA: TGCAGTGCTAGAGCAATTGAGACGGGAGATTCCCTCGAGCAGTACTTC. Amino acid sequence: CSARAIETGDSLEQYF.

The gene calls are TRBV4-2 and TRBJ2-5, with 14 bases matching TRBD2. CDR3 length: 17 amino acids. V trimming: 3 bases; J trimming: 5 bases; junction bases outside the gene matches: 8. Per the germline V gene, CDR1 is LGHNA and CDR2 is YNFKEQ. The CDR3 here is CASSHWGLAGVYETQYF. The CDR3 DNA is TGTGCCAGCAGCCACTGGGGACTAGCGGGAGTCTATGAGACCCAGTACTTC.

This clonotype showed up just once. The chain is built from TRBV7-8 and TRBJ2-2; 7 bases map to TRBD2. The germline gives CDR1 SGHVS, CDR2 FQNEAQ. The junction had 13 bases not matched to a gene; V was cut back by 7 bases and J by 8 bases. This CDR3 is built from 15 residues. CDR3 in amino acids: CASTTPGLFSGELFF. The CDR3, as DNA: TGTGCCAGCACCACTCCGGGACTATTCTCTGGGGAGCTGTTTTTT.

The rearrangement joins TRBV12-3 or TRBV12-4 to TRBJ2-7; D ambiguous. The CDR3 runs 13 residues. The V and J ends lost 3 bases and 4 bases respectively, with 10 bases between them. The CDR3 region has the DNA TGTGCCAGCAGTTTGGGCCCCTTTTACGAGCAGTACTTC. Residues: CASSLGPFYEQYF.